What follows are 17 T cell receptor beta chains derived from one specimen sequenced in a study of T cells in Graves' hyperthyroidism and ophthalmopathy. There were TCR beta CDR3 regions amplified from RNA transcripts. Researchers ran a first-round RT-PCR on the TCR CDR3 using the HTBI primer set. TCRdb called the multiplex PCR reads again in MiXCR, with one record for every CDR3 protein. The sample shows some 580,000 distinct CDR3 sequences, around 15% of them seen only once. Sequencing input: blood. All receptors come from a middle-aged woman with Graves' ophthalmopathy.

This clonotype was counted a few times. Here the CDR3 DNA reads TGTGCCAGCAGTCGCTCCAGGGACATCTGGGGAGATACGCAGTATTTT. It encodes CASSRSRDIWGDTQYF. The chain links TRBV12-3 or TRBV12-4 to TRBJ2-3; the D gene is possibly TRBD1 (6 bases). The V end lost 5 bases, the J end lost 5 bases, and 20 bases lay between the germline ends. The CDR3 is 16 amino acids.

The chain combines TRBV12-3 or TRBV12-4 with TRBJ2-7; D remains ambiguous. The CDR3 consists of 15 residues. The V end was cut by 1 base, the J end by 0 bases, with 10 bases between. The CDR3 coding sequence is TGTGCCAGCAGTTTAGGACACCCTAGCTCCTACGAGCAGTACTTC. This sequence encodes CASSLGHPSSYEQYF.

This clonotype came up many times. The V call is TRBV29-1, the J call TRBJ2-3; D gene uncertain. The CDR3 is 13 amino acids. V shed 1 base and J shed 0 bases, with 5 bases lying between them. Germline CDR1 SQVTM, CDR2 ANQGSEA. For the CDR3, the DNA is TGCAGCGTTGAAGGGCAAAGCACAGATACGCAGTATTTT. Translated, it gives CSVEGQSTDTQYF.

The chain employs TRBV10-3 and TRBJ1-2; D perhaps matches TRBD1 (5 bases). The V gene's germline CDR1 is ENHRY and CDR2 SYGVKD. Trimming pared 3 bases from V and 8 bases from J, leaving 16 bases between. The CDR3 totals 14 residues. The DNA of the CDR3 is TGTGCCATCAGTGAAGCAGGGCGAGATACCGGCTACACCTTC. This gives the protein CAISEAGRDTGYTF.

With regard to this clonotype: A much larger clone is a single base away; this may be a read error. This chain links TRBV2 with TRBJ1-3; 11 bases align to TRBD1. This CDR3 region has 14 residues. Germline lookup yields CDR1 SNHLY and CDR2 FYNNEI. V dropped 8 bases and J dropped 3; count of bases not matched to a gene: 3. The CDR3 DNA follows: TGTGCCAGCGGGGACAGGGGGAATGGAAACACCATATATTTT. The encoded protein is CASGDRGNGNTIYF.

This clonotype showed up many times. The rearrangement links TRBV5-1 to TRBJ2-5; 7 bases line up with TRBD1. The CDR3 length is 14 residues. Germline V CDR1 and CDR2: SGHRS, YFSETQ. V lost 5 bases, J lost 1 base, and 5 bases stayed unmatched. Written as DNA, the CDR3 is TGCGCCAGCAGAGGGGGCCGGGTCCAAGAGACCCAGTACTTC. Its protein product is CASRGGRVQETQYF.

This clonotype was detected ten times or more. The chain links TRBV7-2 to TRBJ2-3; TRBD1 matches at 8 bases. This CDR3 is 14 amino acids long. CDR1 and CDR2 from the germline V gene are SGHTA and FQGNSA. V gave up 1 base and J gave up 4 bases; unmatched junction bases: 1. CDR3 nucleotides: TGTGCCAGCAGCTTAGGGACAGGGCCAGATACGCAGTATTTT. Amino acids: CASSLGTGPDTQYF.

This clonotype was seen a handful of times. CDR3 in DNA: TGCAGTGCTAGAGATCTCCTGGACCGCCGCACAGATACGCAGTATTTT. Protein: CSARDLLDRRTDTQYF. This chain connects TRBV20-1 to TRBJ2-3; no clear D. Germline V CDR1 and CDR2: DFQATT, SNEGSKA (reference sequence). V was shortened by 0 bases and J by 1 base, with 14 bases between the two germline ends. The CDR3 loop spans 16 amino acids.

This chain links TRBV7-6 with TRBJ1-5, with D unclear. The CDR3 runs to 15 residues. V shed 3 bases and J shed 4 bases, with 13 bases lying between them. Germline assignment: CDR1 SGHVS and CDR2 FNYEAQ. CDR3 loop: CASSLGVGRNQPQHF. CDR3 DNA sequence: TGTGCCAGCAGCTTGGGTGTCGGACGTAATCAGCCCCAGCATTTT.

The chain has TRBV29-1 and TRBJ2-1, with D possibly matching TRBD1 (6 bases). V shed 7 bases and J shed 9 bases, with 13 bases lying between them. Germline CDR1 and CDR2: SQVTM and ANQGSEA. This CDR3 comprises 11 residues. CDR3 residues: CSGQQGGEQFF. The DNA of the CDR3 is TGCAGCGGCCAACAAGGGGGTGAGCAGTTCTTC.

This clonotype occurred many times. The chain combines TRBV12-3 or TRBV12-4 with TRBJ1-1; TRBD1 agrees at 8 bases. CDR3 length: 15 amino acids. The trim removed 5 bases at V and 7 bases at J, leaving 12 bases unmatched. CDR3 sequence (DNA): TGTGCCAGCAGTGAGACAGGGGCTGAAGAAGATGAAGCTTTCTTT. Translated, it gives CASSETGAEEDEAFF.

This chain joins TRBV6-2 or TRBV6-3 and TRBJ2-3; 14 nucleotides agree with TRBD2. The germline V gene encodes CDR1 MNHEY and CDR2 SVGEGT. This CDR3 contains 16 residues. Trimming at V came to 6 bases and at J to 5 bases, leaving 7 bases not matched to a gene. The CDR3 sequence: CASSPGLAGGVDTQYF. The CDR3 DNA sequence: TGTGCCAGCAGCCCCGGACTAGCGGGAGGAGTAGATACGCAGTATTTT.

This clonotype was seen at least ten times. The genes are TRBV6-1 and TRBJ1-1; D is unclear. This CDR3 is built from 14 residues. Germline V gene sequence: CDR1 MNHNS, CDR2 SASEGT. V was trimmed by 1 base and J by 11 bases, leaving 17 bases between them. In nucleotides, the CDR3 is TGTGCCAGCAGTGAAGTTAGGACCGCCGGGAGGGCTTTCTTT. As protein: CASSEVRTAGRAFF.

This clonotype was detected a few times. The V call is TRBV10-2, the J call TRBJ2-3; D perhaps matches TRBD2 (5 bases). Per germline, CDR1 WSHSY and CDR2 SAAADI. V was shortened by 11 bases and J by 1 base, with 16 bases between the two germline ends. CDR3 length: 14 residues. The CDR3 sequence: CASPLDGGTDTQYF. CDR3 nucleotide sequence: TGCGCCTCGCCTCTGGACGGGGGCACAGATACGCAGTATTTT.

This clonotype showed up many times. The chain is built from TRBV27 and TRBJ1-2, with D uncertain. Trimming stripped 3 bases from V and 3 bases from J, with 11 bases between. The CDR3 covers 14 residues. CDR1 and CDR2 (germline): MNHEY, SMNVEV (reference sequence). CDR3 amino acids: CASSFYGSDYGYTF. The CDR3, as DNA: TGTGCCAGCAGTTTTTACGGGTCGGACTATGGCTACACCTTC.

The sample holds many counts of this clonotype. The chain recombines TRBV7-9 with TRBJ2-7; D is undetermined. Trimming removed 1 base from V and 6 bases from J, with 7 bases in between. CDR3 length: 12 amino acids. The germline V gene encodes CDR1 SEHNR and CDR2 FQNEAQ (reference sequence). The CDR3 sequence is CASSLVLGEQYF. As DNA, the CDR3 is TGTGCCAGCAGCTTAGTTCTGGGCGAGCAGTACTTC.

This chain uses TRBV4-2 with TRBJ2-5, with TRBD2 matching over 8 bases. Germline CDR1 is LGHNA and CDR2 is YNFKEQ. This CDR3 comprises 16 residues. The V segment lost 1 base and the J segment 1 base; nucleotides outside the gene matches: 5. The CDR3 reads CASSQVEAGAQETQYF. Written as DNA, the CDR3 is TGTGCCAGCAGCCAAGTAGAAGCGGGGGCCCAAGAGACCCAGTACTTC.